This T cell receptor (beta chain) was identified in a study of T cell responses to AZD1222 COVID-19 vaccine. For this clone: Its target is not known.

CDR3 length: 15 amino acids. Per germline, CDR1 LNHNV and CDR2 YYDKDF (reference sequence). The ends lost 5 bases at V and 1 base at J; junction bases unmatched: 7. Method: immunoSEQ multiplex PCR; TCRdb's copy keeps in-frame clones and lacks some. Of about 86,000 clones in the sample, 85% to 90% were seen once. Points from the study as a whole: Just six AZD1222 recipients were seropositive at baseline. Reportedly, nearly half of unique spike TCRs recognized epitopes outside B.1.351/B.1.1.7 mutations. With dominance at 160-218 and 743-854, vaccine-associated CD4 TCRs spanned spike.

The source material was peripheral blood, sampled on day 0 of MenACWY control vaccination. The V call is TRBV15, the J call TRBJ2-7; 8 bases match TRBD1. The sequence came from an adult in good health. In DNA form, the CDR3 reads TGTGCCACCAGCCCCCTGAGGACAGGGTCCTACGAGCAGTACTTC. Protein: CATSPLRTGSYEQYF.